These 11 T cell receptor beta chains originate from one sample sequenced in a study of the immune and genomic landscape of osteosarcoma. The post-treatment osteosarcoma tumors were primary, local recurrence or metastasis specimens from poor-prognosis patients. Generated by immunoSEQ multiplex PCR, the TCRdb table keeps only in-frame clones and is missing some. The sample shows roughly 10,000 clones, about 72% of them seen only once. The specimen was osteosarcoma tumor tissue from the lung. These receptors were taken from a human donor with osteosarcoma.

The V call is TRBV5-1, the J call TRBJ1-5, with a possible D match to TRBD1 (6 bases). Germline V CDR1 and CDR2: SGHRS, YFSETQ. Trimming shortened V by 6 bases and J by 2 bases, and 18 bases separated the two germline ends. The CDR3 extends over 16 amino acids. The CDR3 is CASTNTGWGGNQPQHF. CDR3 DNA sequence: TGCGCCAGCACCAACACAGGGTGGGGAGGCAATCAGCCCCAGCATTTT. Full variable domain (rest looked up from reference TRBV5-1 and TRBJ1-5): KAGVTQTPRYLIKTRGQQVTLSCSPISGHRSVSWYQQTPGQGLQFLFEYFSETQRNKGNFPGRFSGRQFSNSRSEMNVSTLELGDSALYLCASTNTGWGGNQPQHFGDGTRLSIL.

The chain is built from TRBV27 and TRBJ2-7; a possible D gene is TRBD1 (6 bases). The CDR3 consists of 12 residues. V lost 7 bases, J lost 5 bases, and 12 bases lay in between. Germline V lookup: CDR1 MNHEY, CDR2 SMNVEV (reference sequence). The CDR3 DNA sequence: TGTGCCAGCATGAACAGGGCCGACGAGCAGTACTTC. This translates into CASMNRADEQYF.

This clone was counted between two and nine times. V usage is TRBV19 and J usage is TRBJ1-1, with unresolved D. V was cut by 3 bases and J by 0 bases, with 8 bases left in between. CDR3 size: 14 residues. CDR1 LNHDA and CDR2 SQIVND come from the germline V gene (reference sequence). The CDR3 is CASSITWVNTEAFF. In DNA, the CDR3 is TGTGCCAGTAGTATCACTTGGGTGAACACTGAAGCTTTCTTT.

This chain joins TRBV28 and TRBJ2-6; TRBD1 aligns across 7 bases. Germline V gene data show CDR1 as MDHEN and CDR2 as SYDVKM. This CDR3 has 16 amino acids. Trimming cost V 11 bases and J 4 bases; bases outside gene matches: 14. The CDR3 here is CAGSTGTIEGANVLTF. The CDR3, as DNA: TGTGCCGGCTCGACAGGGACCATCGAGGGGGCCAACGTCCTGACTTTC.

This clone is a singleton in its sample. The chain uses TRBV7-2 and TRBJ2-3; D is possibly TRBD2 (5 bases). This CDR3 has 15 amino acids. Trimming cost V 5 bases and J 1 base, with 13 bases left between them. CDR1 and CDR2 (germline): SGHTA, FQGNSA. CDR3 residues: CASSQGSRGTDTQYF. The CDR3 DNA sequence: TGTGCCAGCAGCCAAGGGAGTCGGGGCACAGATACGCAGTATTTT.

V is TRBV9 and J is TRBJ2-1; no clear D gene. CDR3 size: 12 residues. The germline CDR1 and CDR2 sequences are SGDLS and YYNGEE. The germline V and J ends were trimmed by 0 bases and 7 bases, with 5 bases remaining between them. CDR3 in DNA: TGTGCCAGCAGCGTAGGGGAAAATGAGCAGTTCTTC. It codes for CASSVGENEQFF.

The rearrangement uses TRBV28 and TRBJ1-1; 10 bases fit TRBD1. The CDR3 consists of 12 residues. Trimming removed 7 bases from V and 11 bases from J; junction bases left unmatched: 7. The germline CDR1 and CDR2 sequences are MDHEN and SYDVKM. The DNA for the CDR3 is TGTGCCAGCAAAGGGGACAGGGGAATCGCTTTCTTT. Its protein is CASKGDRGIAFF.

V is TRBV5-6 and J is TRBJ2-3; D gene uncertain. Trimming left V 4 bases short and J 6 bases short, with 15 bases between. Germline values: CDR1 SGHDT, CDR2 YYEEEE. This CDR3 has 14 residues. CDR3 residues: CASSQMTLEDTQYF. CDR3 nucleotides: TGTGCCAGCAGCCAAATGACGCTGGAGGATACGCAGTATTTT.

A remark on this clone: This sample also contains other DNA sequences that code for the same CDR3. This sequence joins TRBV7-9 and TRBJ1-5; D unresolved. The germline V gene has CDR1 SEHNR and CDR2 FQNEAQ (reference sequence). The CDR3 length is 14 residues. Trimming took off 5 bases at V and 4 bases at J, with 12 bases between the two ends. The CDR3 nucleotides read TGTGCCAGCAGCCTAGGCACGGATAATCAGCCCCAGCATTTT. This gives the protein CASSLGTDNQPQHF. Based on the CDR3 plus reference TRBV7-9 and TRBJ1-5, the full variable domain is DTGVSQNPRHKITKRGQNVTFRCDPISEHNRLYWYRQTLGQGPEFLTYFQNEAQLEKSRLLSDRFSAERPKGSFSTLEIQRTEQGDSAMYLCASSLGTDNQPQHFGDGTRLSIL.

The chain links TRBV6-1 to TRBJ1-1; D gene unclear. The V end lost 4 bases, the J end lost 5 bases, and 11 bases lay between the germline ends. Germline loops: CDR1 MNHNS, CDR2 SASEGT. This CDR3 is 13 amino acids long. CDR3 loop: CASSVGVRTEAFF. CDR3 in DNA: TGTGCCAGCAGTGTCGGGGTACGGACTGAAGCTTTCTTT.

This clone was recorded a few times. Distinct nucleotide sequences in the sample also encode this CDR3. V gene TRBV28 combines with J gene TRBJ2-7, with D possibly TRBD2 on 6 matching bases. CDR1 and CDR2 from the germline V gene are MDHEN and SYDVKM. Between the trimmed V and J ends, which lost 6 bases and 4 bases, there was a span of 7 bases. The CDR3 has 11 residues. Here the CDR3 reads CASSRGYEQYF. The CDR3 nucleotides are TGTGCCAGCAGCCGGGGGTACGAGCAGTACTTC. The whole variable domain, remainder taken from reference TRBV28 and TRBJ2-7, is DVKVTQSSRYLVKRTGEKVFLECVQDMDHENMFWYRQDPGLGLRLIYFSYDVKMKEKGDIPEGYSVSREKKERFSLILESASTNQTSMYLCASSRGYEQYFGPGTRLTVT.